The next 28 T cell receptor beta chains were all read from a single sample in a study of molecular identifiers for immune sequencing clone quantification. Using its own MiXCR run on the PCR reads, TCRdb lists one record per CDR3 protein. The sample comprises 70,000 to 95,000 distinct CDR3 sequences, 15% to 20% of which are singletons, and around 0.91% rests with the top ten. Material: naive CD8+ T cells from blood, with Jurkat cell RNA spiked in. The subset denotes: FACS-sorted CD8+CD4-CCR7+CD45RA+ naive T cells. Every receptor here comes from a human donor in good health. Some libraries in this study had Jurkat cell RNA spiked in.

This clonotype occurred many times. The gene calls are TRBV7-9 and TRBJ1-1; 7 bases map to TRBD1. After removal of 7 bases from V and 8 bases from J, the junction contained 10 bases not matched to a gene. This CDR3 has 13 residues. The V gene's germline CDR1 is SEHNR and CDR2 FQNEAQ (reference sequence). The CDR3 region has the DNA TGTGCCAGCACCCTGGGACAGCGGTTGGAAGCTTTCTTT. This sequence encodes CASTLGQRLEAFF.

The rearrangement joins TRBV4-2 to TRBJ2-7; 11 nucleotides line up with TRBD2. Germline trimming cut 0 bases from V and 3 bases from J; bases unmatched to any gene: 4. Per germline, CDR1 LGHNA and CDR2 YNFKEQ. The CDR3 extends over 16 amino acids. The CDR3 sequence is CASSQDLGLAGYEQYF. In nucleotides, the CDR3 is TGTGCCAGCAGCCAAGATCTCGGACTAGCGGGCTACGAGCAGTACTTC.

There are many counts of this clonotype. The chain employs TRBV18 and TRBJ1-5; 9 positions agree with TRBD1. This CDR3 is built from 15 residues. Germline CDR1 and CDR2: KGHSH and LQKENI. V dropped 3 bases and J dropped 4; count of bases not matched to a gene: 4. The DNA for the CDR3 is TGTGCCAGCTCACCGCAAGGACAGGGGAATCAGCCCCAGCATTTT. Its protein is CASSPQGQGNQPQHF.

The table lists this clonotype with many counts. This sequence joins TRBV7-9 and TRBJ2-2; no clear D. Per germline, CDR1 SEHNR and CDR2 FQNEAQ (reference sequence). Trimming removed 1 base at V and 4 bases at J, with 10 bases between. The CDR3 spans 15 residues. As DNA, the CDR3 is TGTGCCAGCAGCTTAGTACAGCCTAGCACCGGGGAGCTGTTTTTT. It yields the protein CASSLVQPSTGELFF.

This clonotype was counted ten times or more. This rearrangement joins TRBV4-1 to TRBJ2-1; unclear D gene. The V and J ends lost 4 bases and 3 bases respectively, with 13 bases between them. Looked up from germline, CDR1 is MGHRA and CDR2 is YSYEKL. The CDR3 contains 15 residues. This chain's CDR3 is CASSLQEQLYNEQFF. In DNA, the CDR3 is TGCGCCAGCAGCCTCCAGGAGCAACTCTACAATGAGCAGTTCTTC.

This clonotype was seen ten or more times. The V gene is TRBV14, the J gene TRBJ2-7, with 8 bases aligning to TRBD2. The trim removed 1 base at V and 1 base at J, leaving 6 bases unmatched. This CDR3 spans 16 amino acids. CDR1 is SGHDN, CDR2 FVKESK, per germline. The CDR3 sequence is CASSQGASGSSYEQYF. CDR3 bases: TGTGCCAGCAGCCAAGGTGCCAGCGGGAGTTCCTACGAGCAGTACTTC.

This clonotype was recorded at least ten times. V is TRBV20-1 and J is TRBJ2-3; TRBD2 matches 7 bases. The CDR3 has 17 amino acids. Looked up from germline, CDR1 is DFQATT and CDR2 is SNEGSKA (reference sequence). V shed 0 bases and J 0 bases; nucleotides not matched to a gene: 9. CDR3 protein: CSARDLISGSSTDTQYF. The CDR3 DNA follows: TGCAGTGCTAGAGATCTGATTAGCGGGTCGAGCACAGATACGCAGTATTTT.

The chain uses TRBV19 and TRBJ2-1, with 10 bases matching TRBD1. V shed 3 bases and J 9 bases; nucleotides not matched to a gene: 8. Germline CDR1 is LNHDA and CDR2 is SQIVND (reference sequence). This CDR3 contains 15 residues. The CDR3 here is CASSMGDRGLLEQFF. The CDR3 nucleotides read TGTGCCAGTAGTATGGGTGACAGGGGGCTTCTTGAGCAGTTCTTC.

This clonotype was detected ten times or more. The V call is TRBV7-3, the J call TRBJ1-1; the D gene is possibly TRBD1 (6 bases). CDR1 SGHTA and CDR2 FQGTGA come from the germline V gene. The V gene lost 3 bases and the J gene lost 7 bases, with 15 bases spanning the gap. CDR3 length: 14 residues. CDR3 loop: CASSFNGGGGEAFF. CDR3 bases: TGTGCCAGCAGCTTTAACGGGGGCGGTGGTGAAGCTTTCTTT. Full variable domain (outside the CDR3, taken from reference TRBV7-3 and TRBJ1-1): GAGVSQTPSNKVTEKGKYVELRCDPISGHTALYWYRQSLGQGPEFLIYFQGTGAADDSGLPNDRFFAVRPEGSVSTLKIQRTERGDSAVYLCASSFNGGGGEAFFGQGTRLTVV.

This clonotype was recorded at least ten times. The J gene is TRBJ2-7, the V gene TRBV27; possibly TRBD2 for D (5 bases). Trimming left V 6 bases short and J 2 bases short, with 11 bases between. This CDR3 region has 13 residues. Germline V CDR1 and CDR2: MNHEY, SMNVEV (reference sequence). The CDR3 region has the DNA TGTGCCAGCAGCCCGACGGGGACCTACGAGCAGTACTTC. Translation gives CASSPTGTYEQYF.

The CDR3 nucleotides are TGCAGCGTGGGCACAGGACATAACCCCGAAGCTTTCTTT. Protein product: CSVGTGHNPEAFF. V and J are TRBV29-1 and TRBJ1-1; tentative D call: TRBD1 (5 bases). CDR3 length: 13 residues. The V gene's germline CDR1 is SQVTM and CDR2 ANQGSEA. V gave up 6 bases and J gave up 8 bases, with 19 bases separating them.

This clonotype has at least ten counts. J is TRBJ2-3 and V is TRBV5-5; D gene uncertain. Germline V gene lookup returns CDR1 SGHKS and CDR2 YYEKEE (reference sequence). The CDR3 has 15 amino acids. With 2 bases removed from V and 2 bases from J, the gap between germline ends came to 12 bases. The CDR3 sequence is CASSLPDQTTDTQYF. In nucleotides, the CDR3 is TGTGCCAGCAGCTTACCGGATCAGACCACAGATACGCAGTATTTT.

This clonotype was counted many times. V and J are TRBV20-1 and TRBJ2-7, with TRBD2 matching 15 bases. The CDR3 is made up of 14 amino acids. Germline CDR1 reads DFQATT; CDR2 reads SNEGSKA (reference sequence). Unmatched junction bases numbered 3, after V lost 5 bases and J lost 4 bases. The CDR3 protein is CSAPGLAGGYEQYF. In DNA form, the CDR3 reads TGCAGTGCTCCTGGACTAGCGGGAGGGTACGAGCAGTACTTC.

This clonotype was detected many times. The V gene is TRBV2, the J gene TRBJ2-3; D possibly matches TRBD1 or TRBD2 (5 bases each). There are 14 residues in the CDR3. CDR1 is SNHLY and CDR2 is FYNNEI in the germline V gene. With 3 bases removed from V and 1 base from J, the gap between germline ends came to 8 bases. In DNA form, the CDR3 reads TGTGCCAGCAGTGACGGGGCGCGCACAGATACGCAGTATTTT. Translating gives CASSDGARTDTQYF.

The chain links TRBV7-6 to TRBJ2-3, with 7 positions matching TRBD1. The germline gives CDR1 SGHVS, CDR2 FNYEAQ. The junction had 6 bases not matched to a gene; V was cut back by 5 bases and J by 1 base. This CDR3 spans 15 amino acids. Here the CDR3 reads CASSARQGGTDTQYF. CDR3 in DNA: TGTGCCAGCAGCGCCCGACAGGGTGGCACAGATACGCAGTATTTT.

Many counts were recorded for this clonotype. The CDR3 loop is CASSQDRGNSAPNYGYTF. The CDR3 DNA follows: TGTGCCAGCAGCCAAGATCGGGGGAACAGTGCCCCTAACTATGGCTACACCTTC. This rearrangement joins TRBV3-1 to TRBJ1-2; TRBD1 is a possible D gene (5 bases). V was pared by 0 bases and J by 0 bases, with 17 bases between. The CDR3 loop spans 18 amino acids. Germline values: CDR1 LGHDT, CDR2 YNNKEL (reference sequence).

The chain is built from TRBV19 and TRBJ2-3; weak D call: TRBD2 (5 bases). From germline, CDR1 is LNHDA and CDR2 SQIVND (reference sequence). The V end lost 5 bases, the J end lost 4 bases, and 10 bases lay between the germline ends. CDR3 length equals 13 residues. The CDR3 sequence: CASSGGGADTQYF. DNA of the CDR3: TGTGCCAGTAGTGGCGGAGGCGCAGATACGCAGTATTTT.

In this sample, this clonotype turned up many times. This chain links TRBV5-1 with TRBJ1-1, with D uncertain. The V end lost 0 bases, the J end lost 1 base, and 7 bases lay between the germline ends. CDR3 length equals 14 residues. Germline CDR1 is SGHRS and CDR2 is YFSETQ. The CDR3, as DNA: TGCGCCAGCAGCTTGGACGGGTCGAACACTGAAGCTTTCTTT. As protein: CASSLDGSNTEAFF.

This clonotype was observed at least ten times. The chain is built from TRBV29-1 and TRBJ2-7, with 12 bases identical to TRBD1. The V segment lost 3 bases and the J segment 0 bases; nucleotides outside the gene matches: 12. There are 18 residues in the CDR3. The germline gives CDR1 SQVTM, CDR2 ANQGSEA. Here the CDR3 DNA reads TGCAGCGTTGACTACGGGACAGGGGGCGTCGGAAGCTCCTACGAGCAGTACTTC. The encoded protein is CSVDYGTGGVGSSYEQYF.

Many counts were recorded for this clonotype. The chain recombines TRBV20-1 with TRBJ1-3; no clear D gene. V lost 3 bases and J 0 bases, leaving 12 bases between the germline ends. Per germline, CDR1 DFQATT and CDR2 SNEGSKA (reference sequence). The CDR3 is 15 residues long. The CDR3 region has the DNA TGCAGTGCTAGCCAAGAGATAATCTCTGGAAACACCATATATTTT. It codes for CSASQEIISGNTIYF.

At least ten counts were recorded for this clonotype. The chain combines TRBV29-1 with TRBJ2-7; D remains ambiguous. Germline-derived CDR1 and CDR2 are SQVTM and ANQGSEA. Deletions cut 6 bases from V and 0 bases from J, with 9 bases between. The CDR3 loop spans 12 amino acids. In nucleotides, the CDR3 is TGCAGCGTCCGAACGCACTCCTACGAGCAGTACTTC. This codes for CSVRTHSYEQYF.

As concerns this clonotype: A read error may explain this, as a much larger clone is one base away. Here the CDR3 omits its conserved ending phenylalanine or tryptophan, so a read error is the likely source. CDR3 amino acids: CAWSGAGNQPQHS. The CDR3 region has the DNA TGTGCCTGGTCGGGAGCCGGCAATCAGCCCCAGCATTCT. The chain is built from TRBV30 and TRBJ1-5; D ambiguous. The V gene's germline CDR1 is GTSNPN and CDR2 SVGIG (reference sequence). V was pared by 5 bases and J by 2 bases, with 10 bases between. The CDR3 extends over 13 amino acids.

The table lists this clonotype with a few counts. The chain employs TRBV7-9 and TRBJ2-7; D not resolved. Germline CDR1 reads SEHNR; CDR2 reads FQNEAQ (reference sequence). Trimming shortened V by 4 bases and J by 3 bases, and 13 bases separated the two germline ends. The length of the CDR3 is 14 residues. The CDR3 spells CASSSSLGYYEQYF. Written as DNA, the CDR3 is TGTGCCAGCAGCTCAAGTTTAGGATACTACGAGCAGTACTTC.

This clonotype was counted between two and nine times. V and J are TRBV5-8 and TRBJ1-5; D is unclear. The V gene's germline CDR1 is SGHTS and CDR2 YDEGEE. The CDR3 spans 16 residues. The V and J ends lost 2 bases and 0 bases respectively, with 12 bases between them. CDR3 coding DNA: TGTGCCAGCAGCTTTGGTATCATCTATAGCAATCAGCCCCAGCATTTT. Protein: CASSFGIIYSNQPQHF.

Many counts were recorded for this clonotype. The chain has TRBV9 and TRBJ2-5, with D perhaps matching TRBD1 or TRBD2 (5 bases each). Per germline, CDR1 SGDLS and CDR2 YYNGEE. The CDR3 is 15 amino acids. The V gene lost 6 bases and the J gene lost 3 bases, with 18 bases spanning the gap. CDR3 sequence: CASTPSGTAKETQYF. The CDR3 region has the DNA TGTGCCAGCACCCCTTCTGGGACGGCCAAAGAGACCCAGTACTTC. Based on the CDR3 plus reference TRBV9 and TRBJ2-5, the full variable domain is DSGVTQTPKHLITATGQRVTLRCSPRSGDLSVYWYQQSLDQGLQFLIQYYNGEERAKGNILERFSAQQFPDLHSELNLSSLELGDSALYFCASTPSGTAKETQYFGPGTRLLVL.

This clonotype has ten or more counts. The chain joins TRBV10-3 to TRBJ2-7, with D tentatively TRBD1 (6 bases). V was clipped by 6 bases and J by 4 bases, with 7 bases between them. This CDR3 region has 11 residues. CDR1 is ENHRY, CDR2 SYGVKD, per germline. CDR3 coding DNA: TGTGCCATCAGGGACAGTTACGAGCAGTACTTC. As protein: CAIRDSYEQYF.

This clonotype came up a few times. A much bigger clone sits one base away, suggesting this may be a read error. The chain recombines TRBV19 with TRBJ2-1; D remains unclear. V was cut by 8 bases and J by 5 bases, with 10 bases left in between. Germline assignment: CDR1 LNHDA and CDR2 SQIVND (reference sequence). The CDR3 has 12 amino acids. DNA for the CDR3: TGTGCCAGTGGTTCCTACCACAATGAGCAGTTCTTC. Translation: CASGSYHNEQFF.

This clonotype has ten or more counts. The J gene is TRBJ2-3, the V gene TRBV29-1; D tentatively reads TRBD1 or TRBD2 (5 bases each). Germline V gives CDR1 SQVTM, CDR2 ANQGSEA. V lost 8 bases and J 0 bases, leaving 12 bases between the germline ends. This CDR3 is built from 13 residues. Written as DNA, the CDR3 is TGCAGCTCTGTTGGGGGTAGCACAGATACGCAGTATTTT. This encodes CSSVGGSTDTQYF.